This passage covers 14 T cell receptor beta chains from one sample sequenced in a study. A single record per CDR3 protein comes from TCRdb applying MiXCR to the 5' RACE reads. The profile covers about 61,000 distinct CDR3 sequences, with around 30% appearing a single time and roughly 2.5% taken by the ten largest. The sequenced material came from tumor-infiltrating naive CD4+ T cells sorted from the breast tumor. Subset specified: naive CD4+ T cells, CD4+CD45RA+CD25-. The receptors were gathered from a female donor with breast cancer.

Concerning this clonotype itself: One base away lies a much larger clone, so this may be a sequencing read error. The rearrangement links TRBV3-1 to TRBJ1-5; TRBD1 matches at 7 bases. The CDR3 contains 16 residues. The V and J ends lost 0 bases and 6 bases, in that order; junction bases with no gene match: 8. CDR1 LGHDT and CDR2 YNNKEL come from the germline V gene (reference sequence). CDR3 coding DNA: TGTGCCAGCAGCCAAGATAGGGAAGGGGGCAGTCAGCCCCAGCATTTT. Protein sequence: CASSQDREGGSQPQHF.

This clonotype appeared a few times. An end of the junction differs from the germline gene, which may be a read error. The chain couples TRBV30 to TRBJ1-2, with 7 nucleotides matching TRBD1. The CDR3 extends over 13 amino acids. Germline V gene sequence: CDR1 GTSNPN, CDR2 SVGIG (reference sequence). The CDR3 is CAWKGTGAKGVHF. The DNA for the CDR3 is TGTGCCTGGAAGGGCACAGGGGCTAAAGGGGTGCACTTC. Full variable domain (rest looked up from reference TRBV30 and TRBJ1-2): SQTIHQWPATLVQPVGSPLSLECTVEGTSNPNLYWYRQAAGRGLQLLFYSVGIGQISSEVPQNLSASRPQDRQFILSSKKLLLSDSGFYLCAWKGTGAKGVHFGSGTRLTVV.

The chain joins TRBV6-1 to TRBJ2-4; possible D gene TRBD2, 7 bases. CDR1 is MNHNS, CDR2 SASEGT, per germline. V lost 5 bases and J lost 6, with 11 bases in between. This CDR3 contains 13 residues. The CDR3 DNA reads as TGTGCCAGCAGTCTTAGGGGGGGAAACATTCAGTACTTC. Its protein product is CASSLRGGNIQYF.

This clonotype was counted ten times or more. The chain joins TRBV5-1 to TRBJ1-1; D is unresolved. Germline CDR1 reads SGHRS; CDR2 reads YFSETQ. V lost 5 bases, J lost 0 bases, and 8 bases lay in between. There are 13 residues in the CDR3. The CDR3 reads CASSTGMNTEAFF. CDR3 nucleotide sequence: TGCGCCAGCAGTACGGGAATGAACACTGAAGCTTTCTTT. Filled out from reference TRBV5-1 and TRBJ1-1, the complete variable domain reads KAGVTQTPRYLIKTRGQQVTLSCSPISGHRSVSWYQQTPGQGLQFLFEYFSETQRNKGNFPGRFSGRQFSNSRSEMNVSTLELGDSALYLCASSTGMNTEAFFGQGTRLTVV.

Only a few counts were recorded for this clonotype. The chain links TRBV20-1 to TRBJ1-2, with a weak D call TRBD1 (6 bases). Germline V lookup: CDR1 DFQATT, CDR2 SNEGSKA (reference sequence). Trimming removed 2 bases at V and 7 bases at J, with 17 bases between. This CDR3 region has 14 residues. DNA of the CDR3: TGCAGTGCTAGACTTCCCGGGACAAGCGGTGGCTACACCTTC. Amino acid sequence: CSARLPGTSGGYTF.

The J gene is TRBJ2-1, the V gene TRBV6-6, with D unclear. CDR1 is MNHNY, CDR2 SVGAGI, per germline (reference sequence). The CDR3 contains 12 residues. V gave up 6 bases and J gave up 13 bases, with 16 bases separating them. The CDR3 DNA follows: TGTGCCAGCAGCCTTGTACCCTCTGGACAGTTCTTC. Its protein product is CASSLVPSGQFF.

This clonotype was recorded many times. The chain recombines TRBV7-2 with TRBJ2-7; D is undetermined. The germline gives CDR1 SGHTA, CDR2 FQGNSA. This CDR3 contains 12 residues. V dropped 1 base and J dropped 9 bases, with 10 bases sitting between them. For the CDR3, the DNA is TGTGCCAGCAGCTTAGAAAGTCTAGTGCAGTACTTC. It codes for CASSLESLVQYF.

In this sample, this clonotype turned up many times. This chain uses TRBV12-3 or TRBV12-4 with TRBJ1-1; D is uncertain. Deletions cut 6 bases from V and 3 bases from J, with 8 bases between. This CDR3 has 12 residues. DNA for the CDR3: TGTGCCAGCAGGTATAGATACACTGAAGCTTTCTTT. This encodes CASRYRYTEAFF.

Of note for this clonotype: Just one base apart from a much larger clone, this may be a read error. CDR3 nucleotides: TGTGCCAGCAGCCTTGAGGTGGGCAGAGGTACGCAGTATTTT. Protein product: CASSLEVGRGTQYF. The chain uses TRBV7-2 and TRBJ2-3; D unclear. This CDR3 has 14 amino acids. The V gene lost 5 bases and the J gene lost 8 bases, with 17 bases spanning the gap. The germline gives CDR1 SGHTA, CDR2 FQGNSA.

The sample holds a few counts of this clonotype. The chain carries TRBV20-1 and TRBJ1-1; the D is unclear. This CDR3 comprises 14 residues. With 0 bases removed from V and 1 base from J, the gap between germline ends came to 9 bases. Looked up from germline, CDR1 is DFQATT and CDR2 is SNEGSKA (reference sequence). CDR3 DNA sequence: TGCAGTGCTAGAGATGTACAGAAGAACACTGAAGCTTTCTTT. Translated, it gives CSARDVQKNTEAFF.

Ten or more counts support this clonotype. The rearrangement links TRBV6-2 or TRBV6-3 to TRBJ1-2; perhaps TRBD1 as D (5 bases). Germline lookup yields CDR1 MNHEY and CDR2 SVGEGT. The V and J ends lost 6 bases and 6 bases respectively, with 17 bases between them. There are 14 residues in the CDR3. The chain's CDR3 is CASSHLDGDDGYTF. CDR3 DNA sequence: TGTGCCAGCAGCCACCTGGACGGGGACGATGGCTACACCTTC.

The genes are TRBV27 and TRBJ2-7, with 7 bases aligning to TRBD1. The germline V gene encodes CDR1 MNHEY and CDR2 SMNVEV (reference sequence). This CDR3 spans 16 amino acids. Losses at the gene ends were 4 bases for V and 2 bases for J; bases not matched to a gene: 11. CDR3 sequence reads: CASSSMPDRVTYEQYF. DNA of the CDR3: TGTGCCAGCAGTTCTATGCCCGACAGGGTCACCTACGAGCAGTACTTC.

With respect to this clonotype: A much larger clonotype is one base distant, so this may be a read error. The chain couples TRBV7-8 to TRBJ2-7; 10 nucleotides agree with TRBD2. Germline V CDR1 and CDR2: SGHVS, FQNEAQ. The CDR3 is 17 amino acids. The CDR3 region is CASSLALPSGSSYVQYF. The CDR3 DNA reads as TGTGCCAGCAGCTTAGCGCTTCCTAGCGGGAGCTCCTACGTGCAGTACTTC.

In its sample, this clonotype was seen many times. V usage is TRBV7-2 and J usage is TRBJ2-7, with 7 nucleotides matching TRBD2. CDR1 SGHTA and CDR2 FQGNSA come from the germline V gene. V dropped 5 bases and J dropped 1; count of bases not matched to a gene: 11. The length of the CDR3 is 16 residues. The DNA for the CDR3 is TGTGCCAGCAGCCGAAACCCCCTAGCGGCTTCCTACGAGCAGTACTTC. Translated: CASSRNPLAASYEQYF.